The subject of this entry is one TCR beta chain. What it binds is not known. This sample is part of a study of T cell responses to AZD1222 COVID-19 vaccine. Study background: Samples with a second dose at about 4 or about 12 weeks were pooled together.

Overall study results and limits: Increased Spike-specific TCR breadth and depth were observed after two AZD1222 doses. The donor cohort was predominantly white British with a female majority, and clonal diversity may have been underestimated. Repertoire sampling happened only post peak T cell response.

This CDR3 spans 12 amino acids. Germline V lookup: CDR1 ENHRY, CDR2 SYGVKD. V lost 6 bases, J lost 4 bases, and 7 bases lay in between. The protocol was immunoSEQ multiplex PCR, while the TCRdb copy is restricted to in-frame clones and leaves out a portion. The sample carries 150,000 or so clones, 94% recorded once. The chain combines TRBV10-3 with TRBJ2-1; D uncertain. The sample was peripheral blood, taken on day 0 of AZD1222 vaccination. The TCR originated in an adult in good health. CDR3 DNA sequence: TGTGCCATCAGGCCCGAGTACAATGAGCAGTTCTTC. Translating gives CAIRPEYNEQFF.